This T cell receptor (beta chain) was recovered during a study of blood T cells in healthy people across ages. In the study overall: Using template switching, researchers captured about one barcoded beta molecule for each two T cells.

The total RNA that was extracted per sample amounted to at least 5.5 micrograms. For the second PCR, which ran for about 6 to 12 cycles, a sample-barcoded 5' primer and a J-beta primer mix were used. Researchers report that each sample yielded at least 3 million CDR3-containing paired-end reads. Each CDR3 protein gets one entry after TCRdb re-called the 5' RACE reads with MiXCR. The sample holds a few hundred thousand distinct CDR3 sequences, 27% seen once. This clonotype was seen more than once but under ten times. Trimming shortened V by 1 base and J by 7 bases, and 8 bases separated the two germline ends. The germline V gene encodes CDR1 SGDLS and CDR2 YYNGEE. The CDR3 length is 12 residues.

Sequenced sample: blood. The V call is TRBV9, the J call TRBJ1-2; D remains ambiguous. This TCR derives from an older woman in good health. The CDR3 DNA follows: TGTGCCAGCAGCGTAAGCCCAAGTGGCTACACCTTC. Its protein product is CASSVSPSGYTF.